The entry below describes one T cell receptor (beta chain). This sample is drawn from a study of CD8 T cells in Susac syndrome. RNA was extracted with the RNeasy kit, and a quantity of about 0.45 to 1 ug was reverse transcribed using random hexamers. TCRdb itself ran the immunoSEQ multiplex PCR reads through MiXCR, one entry per CDR3 protein. This table holds some 160,000 distinct CDR3 sequences, 90% to 96% found once. The source is a human donor with Susac syndrome. Sequencing was performed on CD4+ T cells from PBMCs.

CDR3 sequence reads: CATSDVGTSGSYEQFF. For the CDR3, the DNA is TGTGCCACCAGTGACGTCGGGACTAGCGGGAGCTATGAGCAGTTCTTC. The gene calls are TRBV24-1 and TRBJ2-1, with TRBD2 matching over 14 bases. With 4 bases clipped from V and 8 bases from J, the junction kept 6 bases outside the gene matches. The germline V gene encodes CDR1 KGHDR and CDR2 SFDVKD. The CDR3 is 16 residues long.